This TCR beta chain emerged from a study of beta chain features in type 1 diabetes. This clone was observed a handful of times. Its target is not known. Study findings and constraints: The influence of HLA type on TCRB rearrangement stayed undetermined. Across patients, naive, central memory and Treg TCRB repertoires exhibited apparently greater similarity than was observed across healthy donors.

The study reverse transcribed the entire isolated RNA, so it sequenced expressed TCRB transcripts. This table comes from immunoSEQ multiplex PCR, and its TCRdb copy is limited to in-frame clones, with some not included. The sample lists 300,000 to 400,000 clones; roughly 8% were seen once. Trimming left V 4 bases short and J 4 bases short, with 10 bases between. Looked up from germline, CDR1 is SNHLY and CDR2 is FYNNEI. This CDR3 comprises 13 residues. The material sequenced was central memory CD4+ T cells from blood. The sequence came from a woman younger than 35 in good health. The chain uses TRBV2 and TRBJ1-1; weak D call: TRBD1 (5 bases). The CDR3 DNA reads TGTGCCAGCAGTGTCGGGGGGGGCACTGAAGCTTTCTTT. Translating gives CASSVGGGTEAFF.